This entry describes one T cell receptor (beta chain). This clone occurred many times. Its target antigen remains unknown. Base qualities are missing; no much larger clone stands one base away. The CDR3 has 14 amino acids, counting the end cysteine and phenylalanine. Only the CDR3 DNA is retained, 42 bases long and in frame from the first base. The germline V and J ends show losses of 6 bases and 2 bases respectively, and no gene match explains 5 bases of the junction. The germline V gene provides CDR1 MNHNS and CDR2 SASEGT. Library prep was done by PCR. Sequencing used an Illumina HiSeq 4000. High-throughput sequencing was used to profile the TCR beta-chain CDR3 region of each patient. From the authors' description of their analysis: A classifier to discriminate distant-metastatic papillary thyroid cancer patients was built from CDR3 differences across clinicopathological groups. The Shannon index was used to assess repertoire diversity, and the Morisita-Horn index was used to assess tumor-blood repertoire similarity. TCRdb reanalyzed the raw reads on its own, using fastp at Q25 for trimming and MiXCR for clone calling, and kept in-frame beta chains. None of the V and J calls come from the authors' own analysis; TCRdb made them. The sample table shows about 64,000 clones, and 4% to 4.5% are seen once. The ten largest clones represent about 22% of the sample.

None of the patients had been given any treatment before thyroid surgery. Patient clinical samples collected from 2012 to 2018 were retrospectively analysed using T-cell receptor beta sequencing. These data come from a study of metastatic and nonmetastatic thyroid tumors (dated by TCRdb to the early 2020s). Concerning the study at large: Repertoires were compared across peripheral blood and tumor or nodule tissue samples from malignant and benign thyroid patients. The investigation overall reported the following: In both blood and tumor samples, TCR beta diversity was reported to be significantly higher in malignant tumors than in benign nodules.

The sequenced sample consisted of blood. This sequence uses TRBV6-1 and TRBJ1-2; TRBD1 matches 8 bases in the middle. This clonotype originated in a female donor with papillary thyroid cancer or a benign thyroid nodule (not recorded which). Some clones in this sample may be carry-over from other donors' samples. The DNA sequence is given as TGTGCCAGCAGAGAGACAGGGGAGAACTATGGCTACACCTTC. It translates as CASRETGENYGYTF.